The present T cell receptor (beta chain) was sequenced within a study of T cell changes during pregnancy in multiple sclerosis. This table comes from immunoSEQ multiplex PCR, and its TCRdb copy is limited to in-frame clones, with some not included. Among some 100,000 clones listed, approximately 94% were seen once. Germline V gene lookup returns CDR1 SGDLS and CDR2 YYNGEE. The CDR3 is 16 amino acids. J lost 1 base, V lost 0 bases, and 3 bases had no gene match. The sequence came from a female donor with multiple sclerosis, enrolled in a pregnancy study. The V gene is TRBV9, the J gene TRBJ2-2, with 7 nucleotides matching TRBD2. The sequences come from peripheral blood, collected before pregnancy. The CDR3 loop reads CASSVAGGRNTGELFF. In DNA, the CDR3 is TGTGCCAGCAGCGTAGCGGGCGGGAGGAACACCGGGGAGCTGTTTTTT.